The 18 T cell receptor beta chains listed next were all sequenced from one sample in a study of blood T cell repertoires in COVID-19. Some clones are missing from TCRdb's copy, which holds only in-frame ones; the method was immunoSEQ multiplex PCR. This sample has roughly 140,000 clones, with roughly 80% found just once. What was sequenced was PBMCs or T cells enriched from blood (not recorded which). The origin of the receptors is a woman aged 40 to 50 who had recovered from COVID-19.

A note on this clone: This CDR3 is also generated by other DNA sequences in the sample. Written as DNA, the CDR3 is TGTGCCAGCAGTGAAGGCCAGGGAAACTATGGCTACACCTTC. It yields the protein CASSEGQGNYGYTF. The chain joins TRBV2 to TRBJ1-2; possibly TRBD1 for D (5 bases). Germline CDR1 SNHLY, CDR2 FYNNEI. Between the trimmed V and J ends, which lost 1 base and 2 bases, there was a span of 8 bases. This CDR3 contains 14 residues.

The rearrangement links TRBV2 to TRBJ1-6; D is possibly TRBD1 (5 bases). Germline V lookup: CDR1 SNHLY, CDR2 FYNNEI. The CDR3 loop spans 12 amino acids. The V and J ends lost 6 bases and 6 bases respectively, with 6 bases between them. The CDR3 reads CASRTANSPLHF. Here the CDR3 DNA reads TGTGCCAGCAGGACAGCTAATTCACCCCTCCACTTT.

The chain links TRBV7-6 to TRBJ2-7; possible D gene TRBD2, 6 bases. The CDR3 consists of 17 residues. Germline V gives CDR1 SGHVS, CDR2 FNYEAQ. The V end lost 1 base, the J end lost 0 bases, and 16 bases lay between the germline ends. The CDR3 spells CASSLGHGTASSYEQYF. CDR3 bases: TGTGCCAGCAGCTTAGGACACGGGACTGCCTCCTCCTACGAGCAGTACTTC.

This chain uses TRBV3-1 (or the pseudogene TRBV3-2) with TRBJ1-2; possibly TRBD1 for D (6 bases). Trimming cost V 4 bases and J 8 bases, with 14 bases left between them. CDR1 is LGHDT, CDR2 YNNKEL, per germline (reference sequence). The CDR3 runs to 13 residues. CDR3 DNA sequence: TGTGCCAGCAGCCGAGAACAGGGCTCCGGCTACACCTTC. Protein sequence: CASSREQGSGYTF.

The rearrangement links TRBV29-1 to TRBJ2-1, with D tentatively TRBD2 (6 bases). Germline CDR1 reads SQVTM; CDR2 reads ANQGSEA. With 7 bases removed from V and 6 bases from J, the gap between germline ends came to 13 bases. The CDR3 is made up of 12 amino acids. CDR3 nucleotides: TGCAGCGCTGAGACTAGTTTCAATGAGCAGTTCTTC. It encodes CSAETSFNEQFF.

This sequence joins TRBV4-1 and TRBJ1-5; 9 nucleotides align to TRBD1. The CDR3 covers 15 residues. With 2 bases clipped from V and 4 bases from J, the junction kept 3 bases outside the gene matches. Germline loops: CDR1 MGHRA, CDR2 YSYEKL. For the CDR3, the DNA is TGCGCCAGCAGCCAAAAAGGGACAGGGAATCAGCCCCAGCATTTT. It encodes CASSQKGTGNQPQHF.

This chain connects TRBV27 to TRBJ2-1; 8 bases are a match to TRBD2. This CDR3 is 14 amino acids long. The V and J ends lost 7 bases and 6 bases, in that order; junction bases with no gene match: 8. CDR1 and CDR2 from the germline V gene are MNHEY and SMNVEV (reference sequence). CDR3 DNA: TGTGCCAGCACCTGGCGCGGGAGGACCAATGAGCAGTTCTTC. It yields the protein CASTWRGRTNEQFF.

The CDR3 DNA reads TGTGCCAGCAGTTCTAGCGGGAGCCAGACCCAGTACTTC. Its translation: CASSSSGSQTQYF. This rearrangement joins TRBV25-1 to TRBJ2-5, with 10 bases fitting TRBD2. The CDR3 is 13 amino acids. Germline CDR1 reads MGHDK; CDR2 reads SYGVNS. V shed 5 bases, J shed 6 bases, and the junction held 3 bases outside the gene matches.

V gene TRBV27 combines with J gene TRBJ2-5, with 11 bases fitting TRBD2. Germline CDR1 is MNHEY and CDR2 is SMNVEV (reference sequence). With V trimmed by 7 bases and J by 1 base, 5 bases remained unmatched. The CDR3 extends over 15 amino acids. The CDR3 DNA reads TGTGCCAGCATCCCTAGCGGGGGGCTCCAAGAGACCCAGTACTTC. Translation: CASIPSGGLQETQYF.

The CDR3 reads CASSATGLSGNTIYF. The CDR3 region has the DNA TGTGCCAGCAGTGCTACAGGATTATCTGGAAACACCATATATTTT. The rearrangement joins TRBV27 to TRBJ1-3, with D possibly TRBD1 on 5 matching bases. V was shortened by 5 bases and J by 1 base, with 12 bases between the two germline ends. Germline assignment: CDR1 MNHEY and CDR2 SMNVEV (reference sequence). The CDR3 totals 15 residues.

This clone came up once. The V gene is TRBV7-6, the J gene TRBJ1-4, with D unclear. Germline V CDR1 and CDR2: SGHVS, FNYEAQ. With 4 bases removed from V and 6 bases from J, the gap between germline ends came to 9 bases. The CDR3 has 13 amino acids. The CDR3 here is CASSSRVDEKLFF. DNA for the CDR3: TGTGCCAGCAGCTCCCGTGTAGATGAAAAACTGTTTTTT.

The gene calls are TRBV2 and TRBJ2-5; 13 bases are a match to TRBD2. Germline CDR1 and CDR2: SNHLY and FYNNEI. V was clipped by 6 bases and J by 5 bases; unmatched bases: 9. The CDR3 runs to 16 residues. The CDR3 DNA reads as TGTGCCAGCAGACCCGGGACTAGCGGGACGGGGGAGACCCAGTACTTC. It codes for CASRPGTSGTGETQYF.

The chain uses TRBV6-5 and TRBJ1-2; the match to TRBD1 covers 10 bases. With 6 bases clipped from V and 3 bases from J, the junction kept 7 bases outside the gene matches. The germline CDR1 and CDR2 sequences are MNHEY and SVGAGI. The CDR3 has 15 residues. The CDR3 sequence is CASSGTGAPYYGYTF. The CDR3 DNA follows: TGTGCCAGCAGCGGGACAGGGGCCCCATACTATGGCTACACCTTC.

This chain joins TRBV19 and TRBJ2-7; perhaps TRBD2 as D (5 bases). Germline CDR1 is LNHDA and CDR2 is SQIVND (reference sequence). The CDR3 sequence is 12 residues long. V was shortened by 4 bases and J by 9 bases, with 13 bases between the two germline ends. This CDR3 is CASSTVEGAQYF. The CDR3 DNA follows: TGTGCCAGTAGTACCGTAGAGGGTGCGCAGTACTTC.

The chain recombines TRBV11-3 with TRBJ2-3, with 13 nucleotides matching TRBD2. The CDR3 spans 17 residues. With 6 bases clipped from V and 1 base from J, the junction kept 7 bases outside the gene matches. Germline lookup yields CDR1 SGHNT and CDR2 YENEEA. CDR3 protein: CASSPGTSGEGTDTQYF. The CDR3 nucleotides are TGTGCCAGCAGTCCCGGGACTAGCGGGGAAGGCACAGATACGCAGTATTTT.

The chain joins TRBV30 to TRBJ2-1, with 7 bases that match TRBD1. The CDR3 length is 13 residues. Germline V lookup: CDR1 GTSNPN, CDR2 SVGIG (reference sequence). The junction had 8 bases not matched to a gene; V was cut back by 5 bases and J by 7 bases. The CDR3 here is CAWDDRDWNEQFF. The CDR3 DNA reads TGTGCCTGGGACGACAGGGATTGGAATGAGCAGTTCTTC.

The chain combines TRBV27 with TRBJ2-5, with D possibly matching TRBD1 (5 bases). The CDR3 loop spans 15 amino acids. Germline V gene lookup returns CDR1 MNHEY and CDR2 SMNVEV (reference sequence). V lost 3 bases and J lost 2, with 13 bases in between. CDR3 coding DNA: TGTGCCAGCAGTTTTGACGTGGCAGGGCAAGAGACCCAGTACTTC. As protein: CASSFDVAGQETQYF.

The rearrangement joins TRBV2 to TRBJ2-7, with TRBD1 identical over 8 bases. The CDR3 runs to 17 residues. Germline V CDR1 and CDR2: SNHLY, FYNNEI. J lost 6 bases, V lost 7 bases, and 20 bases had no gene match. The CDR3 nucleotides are TGTGCCAGCAACTCGAGGAGTGGACAGGGCGATATCTTCGAGCAGTACTTC. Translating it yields CASNSRSGQGDIFEQYF.